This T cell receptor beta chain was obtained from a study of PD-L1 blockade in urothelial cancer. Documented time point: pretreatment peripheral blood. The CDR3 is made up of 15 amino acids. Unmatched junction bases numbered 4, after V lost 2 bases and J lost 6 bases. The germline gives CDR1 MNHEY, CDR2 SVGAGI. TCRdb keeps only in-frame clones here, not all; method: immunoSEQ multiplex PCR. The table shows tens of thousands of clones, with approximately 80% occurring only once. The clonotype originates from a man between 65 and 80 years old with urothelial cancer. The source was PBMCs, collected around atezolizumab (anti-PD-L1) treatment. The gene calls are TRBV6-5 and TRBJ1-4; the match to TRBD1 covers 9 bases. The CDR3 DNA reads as TGTGCCAGCAGTTACAGGGACAGGGCAGATGAAAAACTGTTTTTT. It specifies CASSYRDRADEKLFF.